This T cell receptor (beta chain) was found in a study of blood T cell repertoires in COVID-19. Study information: The United States, Italy and Spain supplied acute and convalescent COVID-19 samples. In each case, the material was cDNA or gDNA derived from T cells, B-cell-depleted T cells, or PBMCs.

With V trimmed by 7 bases and J by 10 bases, 6 bases remained unmatched. This CDR3 spans 13 amino acids. Germline V gene data show CDR1 as SNHLY and CDR2 as FYNNEI. Authors' processing steps: Amplification with reference gene primers provided the estimates of nucleated cell counts. Sequencing used immunoSEQ multiplex PCR; TCRdb keeps in-frame clones, though not all of them. The V and J calls and clone size come from that table; D and trimming were worked out from the DNA. The sample includes about 51,000 clones, roughly 90% seen only once; the top ten take 3.1%. Sequenced sample: peripheral blood. The chain uses TRBV2 and TRBJ2-1; TRBD1 agrees at 11 bases. This clonotype was obtained from a man over 45 with acute or convalescent COVID-19. The CDR3 loop is CASTGQGVGEQFF. The CDR3 nucleotides are TGTGCCAGCACGGGACAGGGGGTGGGGGAGCAGTTCTTC. Based on the CDR3 plus reference TRBV2 and TRBJ2-1, the full variable domain is EPEVTQTPSHQVTQMGQEVILRCVPISNHLYFYWYRQILGQKVEFLVSFYNNEISEKSEIFDDQFSVERPDGSNFTLKIRSTKLEDSAMYFCASTGQGVGEQFFGPGTRLTVL.